This T cell receptor (beta chain) derives from a study of T cell changes during pregnancy in multiple sclerosis. The CDR3 is made up of 12 amino acids. V was shortened by 7 bases and J by 10 bases, with 11 bases between the two germline ends. Per germline, CDR1 LNHDA and CDR2 SQIVND (reference sequence). Using immunoSEQ multiplex PCR, the repertoire was profiled, and TCRdb retains in-frame clones only, with some absent. The sample contains around 80,000 clones, under 95% of which appear only once. This material consisted of peripheral blood, taken before pregnancy. The TCR originated in a female donor with multiple sclerosis, enrolled in a pregnancy study. The chain combines TRBV19 with TRBJ1-6; no definite D call. The CDR3 DNA reads TGTGCCAGTACAACGGGGTTATCACCCCTCCACTTT. Translation gives CASTTGLSPLHF.